The T cell receptor (beta chain) described here comes from a study of OX40 agonist ivuxolimab in advanced cancers. Study context: Earlier anti-PD-1, anti-PD-L1 or anti-CTLA-4 therapy was permitted; 40% had received some. Study-wide findings and caveats: Blood T cells, both CD4+ and CD8+, expanded clonally by week 6 at 0.1 to 3.0 mg/kg.

CDR1 and CDR2 from the germline V gene are MNHEY and SMNVEV (reference sequence). The ends lost 5 bases at V and 4 bases at J; junction bases unmatched: 5. This CDR3 is 14 amino acids long. Concerning this clone: Its antigen is unidentified.

Some clones are missing from TCRdb's copy, which holds only in-frame ones; the method was immunoSEQ multiplex PCR. The table lists 75,000 to 90,000 clones, more than 80% of them singletons. Autoimmune disease history or systemic immunosuppression was exclusionary. The study sampled blood at baseline, cycle 4 day 1, and cycle 7 day 1. J is TRBJ2-4 and V is TRBV27; 7 positions agree with TRBD1. This sequence was found in an adult with an advanced solid tumor such as melanoma, head and neck, liver or kidney cancer. The sample here was CD4+ or CD8+ T cells sorted from blood, taken in a trial of the OX40 agonist ivuxolimab. The CDR3 spells CASSNRDSKNIQYF. The CDR3 bases are TGTGCCAGCAGTAACCGGGACAGTAAAAACATTCAGTACTTC.